This TCR beta chain emerged from a study of T cell repertoires and HLA-DP antigens. Study-wide background: Donor ages ranged from 18-to-29 to 60-to-69; two men, one woman.

Notes on this clone: As yet, its antigen is unknown.

V lost 8 bases and J 3 bases, leaving 12 bases between the germline ends. The germline V gene encodes CDR1 SQVTM and CDR2 ANQGSEA. This CDR3 region has 12 residues. Amplification used primers for 54 TRBV and 13 TRBJ segments. Sequenced by immunoSEQ multiplex PCR; TCRdb stores in-frame clones only, minus some. The sample holds over 100,000 clones, around 93% seen once. V usage is TRBV29-1 and J usage is TRBJ2-3, with D perhaps TRBD2 (5 bases). Material: CD4+ T cells from PBMCs. The sequence was collected from a woman aged 18-29 years in good health and CMV-seronegative. The CDR3 reads CSQRSGTDTQYF. The CDR3 coding sequence is TGCAGCCAAAGATCGGGGACAGATACGCAGTATTTT.